This T cell receptor (beta chain) was identified in a study of blood T cell repertoires in COVID-19. CDR3 length: 17 residues. Germline assignment: CDR1 DFQATT and CDR2 SNEGSKA (reference sequence). J lost 7 bases, V lost 3 bases, and 18 bases had no gene match. The protocol was immunoSEQ multiplex PCR, while the TCRdb copy is restricted to in-frame clones and leaves out a portion. Among under 150,000 clones listed, roughly 84% were seen once. This TCR was recovered from a man aged 55-75 years with acute or convalescent COVID-19. The sequenced sample was peripheral blood. The chain uses TRBV20-1 and TRBJ2-1, with 7 bases fitting TRBD1. Here the CDR3 reads CSASVWQAGGSANEQFF. The CDR3 nucleotides are TGCAGTGCTAGTGTTTGGCAGGCAGGGGGTAGCGCGAATGAGCAGTTCTTC.